This T cell receptor (beta chain) emerged from a study of post-analysis software for immune sequencing data. On the study more broadly: Clinical courses comprised relapsing-remitting, secondary progressive and progressive-relapsing multiple sclerosis.

In the case of this clonotype: The antigen remains undetermined.

The CDR3 consists of 17 residues. The V and J ends lost 0 bases and 5 bases, in that order; junction bases with no gene match: 9. From germline, CDR1 is DFQATT and CDR2 SNEGSKA (reference sequence). General study points: Patients had higher frequencies than controls of about five TRBV segments, including TRBV5-6, TRBV5-1 and TRBV20-1. Normalized Chao1 diversity in multiple sclerosis patients fell significantly below that of controls.

The TCR beta cDNA libraries contained unique molecular identifiers. TCRdb called the PCR reads again in MiXCR, with one record for every CDR3 protein. The sample has hundreds of thousands of distinct CDR3 sequences, approximately 59% seen once; the top ten hold 11%. J is TRBJ2-7 and V is TRBV20-1; 14 bases align to TRBD2. Sequenced input: blood. The source of this sequence is a girl aged 2-9 years with multiple sclerosis. Here the CDR3 reads CSAREPGTSGRTNEQYF. The DNA of the CDR3 is TGCAGTGCTAGAGAGCCTGGGACTAGCGGGAGAACCAACGAGCAGTACTTC.